Listed here are 10 T cell receptor beta chains from one sample, sequenced in a study of T cell clusters in autoimmune cytopenias. TRB was amplified from about 250 ng of peripheral blood genomic DNA per sample. TRB rearrangements were amplified by touch-down multiplex PCR with mixed TRB-A/B primers. TCRdb derives one entry per CDR3 protein from the multiplex PCR reads, leaving out DNA. The sample table includes under 13,000 distinct CDR3 sequences. This same sample was also taken into another study, of T cell repertoires in aging, cancer and after chemotherapy.

The sample taken for sequencing was peripheral blood. Receptors originate from a human donor in good health.

The chain has TRBV11-1 and TRBJ1-1. The germline gives CDR1 SGHAT, CDR2 FQDESV (reference sequence). This CDR3 contains 13 residues. The CDR3 is CASSFKSDTEAFF.

The chain employs TRBV12-3 or TRBV12-4 and TRBJ2-3; TCRdb's D call, TRBD1, is unchecked because there is no DNA. The CDR3 totals 15 residues. The CDR3 reads CASTTAGVNTDTQYF.

The rearrangement joins TRBV12-3 or TRBV12-4 to TRBJ1-1; TCRdb's D call of TRBD1 is untestable without DNA. The CDR3 runs 15 residues. The CDR3 loop reads CASSSSGTGGTEAFF.

This chain joins TRBV6-1 and TRBJ2-1; checking the TCRdb D call of TRBD1 is not possible without DNA. This CDR3 has 16 amino acids. The germline gives CDR1 MNHNS, CDR2 SASEGT. The chain's CDR3 is CASSENPDRVSSEQFF.

The chain couples TRBV5-1 to TRBJ2-3. Germline V gene lookup returns CDR1 SGHRS and CDR2 YFSETQ. The CDR3 length is 14 residues. This chain's CDR3 is CASSREASADTQYF. The full variable domain, in which reference TRBV5-1 and TRBJ2-3 provide the parts outside the CDR3, is KAGVTQTPRYLIKTRGQQVTLSCSPISGHRSVSWYQQTPGQGLQFLFEYFSETQRNKGNFPGRFSGRQFSNSRSEMNVSTLELGDSALYLCASSREASADTQYFGPGTRLTVL.

This sequence joins TRBV7-2 and TRBJ1-5; the D call from TCRdb, TRBD1, cannot be confirmed without DNA. This CDR3 region has 15 residues. The germline gives CDR1 SGHTA, CDR2 FQGNSA. This CDR3 reads CASSFRQGGNQPQHF.

The genes are TRBV5-5 and TRBJ2-5; TCRdb gives TRBD2 as the D gene, but with no DNA this cannot be confirmed. The germline V gene has CDR1 SGHKS and CDR2 YYEKEE (reference sequence). The CDR3 runs 21 residues. The CDR3 spells CASSLATGTGLAGGDQETQYF. Based on the CDR3 plus reference TRBV5-5 and TRBJ2-5, the full variable domain is DAGVTQSPTHLIKTRGQQVTLRCSPISGHKSVSWYQQVLGQGPQFIFQYYEKEERGRGNFPDRFSARQFPNYSSELNVNALLLGDSALYLCASSLATGTGLAGGDQETQYFGPGTRLLVL.

This rearrangement joins TRBV10-3 to TRBJ2-1; TCRdb proposes TRBD1, but this gene call is untestable without DNA. Germline assignment: CDR1 ENHRY and CDR2 SYGVKD. CDR3 length: 16 residues. This CDR3 reads CAISESGGGSYNEQFF.

This clonotype is deemed medium-sized by its frequency. The chain is built from TRBV5-6 and TRBJ2-1; TCRdb calls TRBD2, which cannot be checked without DNA. CDR3 length: 15 amino acids. CDR1 and CDR2 from the germline V gene are SGHDT and YYEEEE. This CDR3 reads CASSQLAGGQWEQFF.

The chain is built from TRBV28 and TRBJ1-3; there is no DNA to check the TCRdb D call of TRBD1. Germline values: CDR1 MDHEN, CDR2 SYDVKM. This CDR3 has 17 amino acids. The chain's CDR3 is CASTTGAGGFGGNTIYF.